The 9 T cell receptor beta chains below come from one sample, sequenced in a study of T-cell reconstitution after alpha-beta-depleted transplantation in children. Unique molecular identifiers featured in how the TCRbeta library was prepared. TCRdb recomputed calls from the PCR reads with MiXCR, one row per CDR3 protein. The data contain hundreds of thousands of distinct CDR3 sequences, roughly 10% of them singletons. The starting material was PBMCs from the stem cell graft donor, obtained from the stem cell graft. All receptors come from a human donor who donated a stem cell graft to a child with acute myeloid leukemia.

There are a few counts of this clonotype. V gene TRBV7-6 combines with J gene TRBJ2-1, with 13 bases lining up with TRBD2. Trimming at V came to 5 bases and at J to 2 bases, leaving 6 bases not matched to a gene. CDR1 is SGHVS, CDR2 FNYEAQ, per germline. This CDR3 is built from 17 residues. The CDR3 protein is CASSLGLAGAPYNEQFF. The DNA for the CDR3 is TGTGCCAGCAGCCTCGGACTAGCGGGAGCCCCCTACAATGAGCAGTTCTTC.

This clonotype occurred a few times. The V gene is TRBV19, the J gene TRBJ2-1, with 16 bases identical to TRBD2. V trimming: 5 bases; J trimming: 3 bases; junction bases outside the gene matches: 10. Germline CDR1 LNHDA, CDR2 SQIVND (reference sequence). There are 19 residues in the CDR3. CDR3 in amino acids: CASSGGTSGRGALYNEQFF. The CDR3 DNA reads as TGTGCCAGTAGTGGGGGGACTAGCGGGAGGGGGGCCCTCTACAATGAGCAGTTCTTC.

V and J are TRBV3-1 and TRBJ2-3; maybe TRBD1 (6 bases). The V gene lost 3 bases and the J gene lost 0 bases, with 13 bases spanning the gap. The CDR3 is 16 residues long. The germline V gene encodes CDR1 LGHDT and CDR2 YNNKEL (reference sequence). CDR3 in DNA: TGTGCCAGCAGCCAGTCACAGGGTTTGAGCACAGATACGCAGTATTTT. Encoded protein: CASSQSQGLSTDTQYF.

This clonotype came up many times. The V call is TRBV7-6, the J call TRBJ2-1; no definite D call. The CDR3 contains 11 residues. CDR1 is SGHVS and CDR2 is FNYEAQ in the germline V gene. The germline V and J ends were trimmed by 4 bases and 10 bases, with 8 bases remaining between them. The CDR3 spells CASSSVGEQFF. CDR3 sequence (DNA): TGTGCCAGCAGCTCCGTTGGAGAGCAGTTCTTC. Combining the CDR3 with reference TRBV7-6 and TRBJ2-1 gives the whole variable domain GAGVSQSPRYKVTKRGQDVALRCDPISGHVSLYWYRQALGQGPEFLTYFNYEAQQDKSGLPNDRFSAERPEGSISTLTIQRTEQRDSAMYRCASSSVGEQFFGPGTRLTVL.

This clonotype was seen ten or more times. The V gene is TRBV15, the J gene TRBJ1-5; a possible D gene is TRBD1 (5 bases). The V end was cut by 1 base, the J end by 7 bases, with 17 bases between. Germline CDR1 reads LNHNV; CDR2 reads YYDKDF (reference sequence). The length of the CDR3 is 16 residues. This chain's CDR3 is CATSRGNKQGGQPQHF. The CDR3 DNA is TGTGCCACCAGCAGAGGCAATAAGCAGGGAGGACAGCCCCAGCATTTT. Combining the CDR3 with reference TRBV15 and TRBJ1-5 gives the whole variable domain DAMVIQNPRYQVTQFGKPVTLSCSQTLNHNVMYWYQQKSSQAPKLLFHYYDKDFNNEADTPDNFQSRRPNTSFCFLDIRSPGLGDTAMYLCATSRGNKQGGQPQHFGDGTRLSIL.

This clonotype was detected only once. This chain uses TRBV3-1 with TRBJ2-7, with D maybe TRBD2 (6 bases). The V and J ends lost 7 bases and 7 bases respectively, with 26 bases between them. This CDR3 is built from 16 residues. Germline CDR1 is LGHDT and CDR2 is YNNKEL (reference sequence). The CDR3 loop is CASTRQAGRATGEQYF. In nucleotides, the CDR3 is TGTGCCAGCACCCGTCAAGCGGGTCGGGCAACGGGGGAGCAGTACTTC.

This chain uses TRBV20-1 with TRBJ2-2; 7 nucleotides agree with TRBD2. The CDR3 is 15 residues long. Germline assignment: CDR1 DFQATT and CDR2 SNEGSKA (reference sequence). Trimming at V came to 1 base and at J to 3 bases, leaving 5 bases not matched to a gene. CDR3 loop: CSARGGGAYTGELFF. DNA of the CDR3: TGCAGTGCTAGAGGGGGGGGAGCCTACACCGGGGAGCTGTTTTTT.

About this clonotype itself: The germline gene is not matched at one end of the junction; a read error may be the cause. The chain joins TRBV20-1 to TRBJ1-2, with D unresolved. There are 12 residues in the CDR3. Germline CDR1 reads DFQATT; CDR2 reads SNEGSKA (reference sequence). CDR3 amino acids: CSADPSNYSYTF. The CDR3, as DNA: TGCAGTGCAGACCCGAGTAACTATAGCTACACCTTC.

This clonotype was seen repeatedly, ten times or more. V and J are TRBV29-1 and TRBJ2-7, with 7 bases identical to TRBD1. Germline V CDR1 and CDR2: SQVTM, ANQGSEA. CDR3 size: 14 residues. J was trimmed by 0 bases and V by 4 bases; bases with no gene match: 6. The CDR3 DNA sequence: TGCAGCGTTGCAAAGGACAGGAGCTCCTACGAGCAGTACTTC. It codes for CSVAKDRSSYEQYF.